What follows are 19 T cell receptor beta chains derived from one specimen sequenced in a study of cytotoxic CD8 clonotypes in ibrutinib-treated CLL. Generated by immunoSEQ multiplex PCR, the TCRdb table keeps only in-frame clones and is missing some. The sample lists around 310,000 clones, roughly 79% occurring once. The material was PBMCs, obtained before ibrutinib treatment. The receptors derive from a human donor with chronic lymphocytic leukemia.

A few counts support this clone. The chain is built from TRBV27 and TRBJ2-3; no firm D call. Looked up from germline, CDR1 is MNHEY and CDR2 is SMNVEV (reference sequence). The CDR3 spans 12 residues. V was trimmed by 6 bases and J by 2 bases, leaving 6 bases between them. CDR3 sequence reads: CASSLNTDTQYF. DNA for the CDR3: TGTGCCAGCAGCCTCAACACAGATACGCAGTATTTT.

This chain connects TRBV9 to TRBJ2-7; 9 positions match TRBD1. The V gene end was trimmed by 2 bases and the J gene end by 3 bases; junction bases not matched to a gene: 6. Germline CDR1 is SGDLS and CDR2 is YYNGEE. This CDR3 is built from 15 residues. The CDR3, as DNA: TGTGCCAGCAGCGTCGCCGGGACAGGGAACTACGAGCAGTACTTC. As protein: CASSVAGTGNYEQYF.

The chain couples TRBV29-1 to TRBJ2-7; D is unresolved. The CDR3 extends over 13 amino acids. Between the trimmed V and J ends, which lost 6 bases and 4 bases, there was a span of 16 bases. Germline lookup yields CDR1 SQVTM and CDR2 ANQGSEA. CDR3 sequence: CSVPSTASYEQYF. The CDR3 DNA reads as TGCAGCGTCCCCTCGACCGCATCTTACGAGCAGTACTTC.

This rearrangement joins TRBV13 to TRBJ2-5, with a weak D call TRBD1 (6 bases). The germline gives CDR1 PRHDT, CDR2 FYEKMQ (reference sequence). The CDR3 runs to 15 residues. V was shortened by 5 bases and J by 5 bases, with 18 bases between the two germline ends. CDR3 coding DNA: TGTGCCAGCAGCGACCGGGACAATGATTGGGAGACCCAGTACTTC. This sequence encodes CASSDRDNDWETQYF. Using reference TRBV13 and TRBJ2-5 for the parts outside the CDR3, the full variable domain is AAGVIQSPRHLIKEKRETATLKCYPIPRHDTVYWYQQGPGQDPQFLISFYEKMQSDKGSIPDRFSAQQFSDYHSELNMSSLELGDSALYFCASSDRDNDWETQYFGPGTRLLVL.

The chain joins TRBV11-2 to TRBJ1-2; 11 bases align to TRBD1. This CDR3 is built from 17 residues. V was pared by 5 bases and J by 4 bases, with 12 bases of the junction left unmatched. From germline, CDR1 is SGHAT and CDR2 FQNNGV. The CDR3 spells CASSLGTGGVWLYGYTF. In DNA, the CDR3 is TGTGCCAGCAGCCTCGGGACAGGGGGAGTGTGGCTCTATGGCTACACCTTC.

In its sample, this clone was seen once. V and J are TRBV6-1 and TRBJ2-2, with D possibly being TRBD2 (6 bases). The CDR3 is 15 residues long. Germline lookup yields CDR1 MNHNS and CDR2 SASEGT. V was cut by 6 bases and J by 5 bases, with 16 bases left in between. CDR3 sequence: CASRPGLSGTGELFF. Here the CDR3 DNA reads TGTGCCAGCAGGCCGGGACTTTCCGGAACCGGGGAGCTGTTTTTT.

The genes are TRBV5-1 and TRBJ2-7, with a weak D call TRBD1 (6 bases). Germline CDR1 reads SGHRS; CDR2 reads YFSETQ. The length of the CDR3 is 14 residues. V was pared by 4 bases and J by 2 bases, with 13 bases between. The CDR3 is CASSVRRGTYEQYF. The CDR3 region has the DNA TGCGCCAGCAGCGTTAGAAGGGGGACCTACGAGCAGTACTTC.

This chain connects TRBV5-8 to TRBJ2-7, with TRBD1 identical over 10 bases. This CDR3 has 16 residues. Trimming at V came to 4 bases and at J to 5 bases, leaving 12 bases not matched to a gene. The germline V gene encodes CDR1 SGHTS and CDR2 YDEGEE. CDR3 coding DNA: TGTGCCAGCAGCGTAGACAGGGGGCGCCTTGTCAACGAGCAGTACTTC. Translation: CASSVDRGRLVNEQYF.

The chain employs TRBV7-9 and TRBJ2-7; D is uncertain. The germline V gene has CDR1 SEHNR and CDR2 FQNEAQ (reference sequence). This CDR3 is 12 amino acids long. With 5 bases removed from V and 7 bases from J, the gap between germline ends came to 12 bases. CDR3 region: CASSPDSEEQYF. CDR3 coding DNA: TGTGCCAGCAGCCCTGACTCTGAAGAGCAGTACTTC. Full variable domain (rest looked up from reference TRBV7-9 and TRBJ2-7): DTGVSQNPRHKITKRGQNVTFRCDPISEHNRLYWYRQTLGQGPEFLTYFQNEAQLEKSRLLSDRFSAERPKGSFSTLEIQRTEQGDSAMYLCASSPDSEEQYFGPGTRLTVT.

This clone was counted a single time. This chain joins TRBV27 and TRBJ1-3, with TRBD1 identical over 7 bases. This CDR3 comprises 15 residues. CDR1 MNHEY and CDR2 SMNVEV come from the germline V gene (reference sequence). With V trimmed by 8 bases and J by 0 bases, 7 bases remained unmatched. The CDR3 sequence is CASRQGQSSGNTIYF. The CDR3 DNA is TGTGCCAGCCGACAGGGACAGAGCTCTGGAAACACCATATATTTT.

V usage is TRBV2 and J usage is TRBJ2-1, with TRBD2 matching over 13 bases. V trimming: 3 bases; J trimming: 12 bases; junction bases outside the gene matches: 8. The CDR3 consists of 15 residues. CDR1 and CDR2 (germline): SNHLY, FYNNEI. The chain's CDR3 is CASSDSPRLAGGQFF. CDR3 DNA: TGTGCCAGCAGTGATTCCCCCAGACTAGCGGGAGGGCAGTTCTTC.

The chain uses TRBV2 and TRBJ1-4, with 7 positions matching TRBD1. Germline loops: CDR1 SNHLY, CDR2 FYNNEI. This CDR3 contains 15 residues. Trimming removed 7 bases from V and 5 bases from J; junction bases left unmatched: 10. CDR3 sequence (DNA): TGTGCCAGCACTAAAACCGAGACAGGGAATGAAAAACTGTTTTTT. Protein: CASTKTETGNEKLFF.

V is TRBV10-2 and J is TRBJ1-2; D call uncertain. The CDR3 runs to 13 residues. Trimming cost V 6 bases and J 4 bases, with 12 bases left between them. Germline-derived CDR1 and CDR2 are WSHSY and SAAADI. CDR3 residues: CASRQGYGYGYTF. The CDR3 coding sequence is TGCGCCAGCAGACAAGGGTATGGCTATGGCTACACCTTC.

V usage is TRBV4-3 and J usage is TRBJ2-3, with D hard to call. The CDR3 covers 17 residues. The ends were cut back, 0 bases at V and 0 bases at J, with 13 bases in the middle. Per the germline V gene, CDR1 is LGHNA and CDR2 is YSLEER. CDR3 residues: CASSQDVRQPSTDTQYF. The CDR3 region has the DNA TGCGCCAGCAGCCAAGATGTCAGGCAACCTAGCACAGATACGCAGTATTTT.

V gene TRBV2 combines with J gene TRBJ2-7, with unresolved D. Deletions cut 5 bases from V and 0 bases from J, with 20 bases between. The germline V gene has CDR1 SNHLY and CDR2 FYNNEI. This CDR3 spans 17 amino acids. The CDR3 DNA sequence: TGTGCCAGCAGTCAGACACGTTACAAACGGAGCTCCTACGAGCAGTACTTC. This gives the protein CASSQTRYKRSSYEQYF.

This sequence joins TRBV5-1 and TRBJ2-1; maybe TRBD2 (6 bases). Germline loops: CDR1 SGHRS, CDR2 YFSETQ. The CDR3 covers 14 residues. V was trimmed by 5 bases and J by 5 bases, leaving 14 bases between them. The chain's CDR3 is CASSVIAENNEQFF. The CDR3 DNA is TGCGCCAGCAGTGTGATAGCGGAGAACAATGAGCAGTTCTTC.

The genes are TRBV30 and TRBJ2-5, with D uncertain. This CDR3 comprises 10 residues. Trimming removed 1 base at V and 3 bases at J, with 0 bases between. In germline, CDR1 is GTSNPN, CDR2 SVGIG (reference sequence). The CDR3: CAWSEETQYF. As DNA, the CDR3 is TGTGCCTGGAGTGAAGAGACCCAGTACTTC.

The rearrangement links TRBV27 to TRBJ2-5, with a weak D call TRBD2 (6 bases). Per the germline V gene, CDR1 is MNHEY and CDR2 is SMNVEV (reference sequence). V gave up 5 bases and J gave up 4 bases, with 17 bases separating them. There are 15 residues in the CDR3. The CDR3 DNA sequence: TGTGCCAGCAGTATAGCTAGCGTATCGGGAGAGACCCAGTACTTC. Translating gives CASSIASVSGETQYF.

This chain links TRBV6-1 with TRBJ1-1; maybe TRBD1 (6 bases). V dropped 2 bases and J dropped 4 bases, with 11 bases sitting between them. This CDR3 comprises 14 residues. Germline lookup yields CDR1 MNHNS and CDR2 SASEGT. CDR3 protein: CASSEYGGLTEAFF. The CDR3 DNA reads as TGTGCCAGCAGTGAATACGGGGGGCTCACTGAAGCTTTCTTT.